These 29 T cell receptor beta chains share one sample of origin, sequenced in a study of blood T cells in healthy people across ages. Combining a sample-barcoded 5' primer with a J-beta primer mix, a second PCR ran for about 7 to 11 cycles. Each CDR3 protein is one row after TCRdb ran MiXCR on the 5' RACE reads. Seen here are 650,000 to 950,000 distinct CDR3 sequences, more than 40% observed once, and the top ten hold 15% to 25%. Sequencing used blood. These receptors were taken from a man in his 60s in good health.

The chain has TRBV2 and TRBJ1-5, with no clear D. Germline CDR1 reads SNHLY; CDR2 reads FYNNEI. The CDR3 contains 13 residues. The ends were cut back, 5 bases at V and 1 base at J, with 6 bases in the middle. CDR3 loop: CASSKWSNQPQHF. CDR3 DNA sequence: TGTGCCAGCAGTAAGTGGAGCAATCAGCCCCAGCATTTT.

This clonotype was recorded a few times. The chain uses TRBV6-2 or TRBV6-3 and TRBJ2-7; 11 bases match TRBD1. Germline values: CDR1 MNHEY, CDR2 SVGEGT. The trim removed 4 bases at V and 2 bases at J, leaving 7 bases unmatched. The CDR3 runs 16 residues. The CDR3 nucleotides read TGTGCCAGCAGTTCCTCTCCGGGACAGGGGGCCTACGAGCAGTACTTC. This encodes CASSSSPGQGAYEQYF.

V usage is TRBV29-1 and J usage is TRBJ2-3, with D perhaps TRBD1 (5 bases). This CDR3 region has 14 residues. Trimming pared 6 bases from V and 1 base from J, leaving 14 bases between. Germline V lookup: CDR1 SQVTM, CDR2 ANQGSEA. The CDR3: CSVSPPGRTDTQYF. For the CDR3, the DNA is TGCAGCGTGAGCCCCCCAGGGCGCACAGATACGCAGTATTTT.

This clonotype was counted only a few times. Possible read error: a much larger clone is one base away. The rearrangement joins TRBV6-2 or TRBV6-3 to TRBJ2-7; a weak D match, TRBD2 (5 bases). The CDR3 loop spans 11 amino acids. Per the germline V gene, CDR1 is MNHEY and CDR2 is SVGEGT. The CDR3 region is CVLETMTEQYF. The CDR3 nucleotides read TGTGTCCTTGAGACTATGACTGAGCAGTACTTC.

The CDR3 nucleotides are TGTGCCAGCAGACAAAGACAGGGCATGTCGGCTTTCTTT. Translating gives CASRQRQGMSAFF. The V gene is TRBV6-2 or TRBV6-3, the J gene TRBJ1-1; 7 nucleotides line up with TRBD1. The CDR3 is 13 amino acids. CDR1 and CDR2 (germline): MNHEY, SVGEGT. J was trimmed by 11 bases and V by 6 bases; bases with no gene match: 12.

This clonotype was recorded a few times. The chain couples TRBV14 to TRBJ2-5; possible D gene TRBD1, 5 bases. The V gene's germline CDR1 is SGHDN and CDR2 FVKESK. The CDR3 loop spans 15 amino acids. Trimming stripped 0 bases from V and 4 bases from J, with 12 bases between. The CDR3 DNA follows: TGTGCCAGCAGCCAAGATTTGTGGGGCGGAGAGACCCAGTACTTC. This sequence encodes CASSQDLWGGETQYF.

This clonotype came up once. Relative to the germline gene, one junction end is altered; a read error may explain this. The rearrangement uses TRBV6-5 and TRBJ2-5, with 7 bases fitting TRBD1. The CDR3 has 14 residues. The germline V gene has CDR1 MNHEY and CDR2 SVGAGI. This CDR3 reads CASSPEGARETQNF. CDR3 DNA: TGTGCCAGCAGCCCTGAGGGGGCTAGGGAGACCCAGAACTTC.

In this sample, this clonotype turned up a few times. The junction departs from the called germline gene at one end, perhaps through a read error. The chain has TRBV7-9 and TRBJ1-1; D perhaps matches TRBD1 (6 bases). Germline CDR1 and CDR2: SEHNR and FQNEAQ (reference sequence). This CDR3 is built from 14 residues. The CDR3 DNA sequence: TGTGCCAGCAGCGTAGCTGGGGGCGACACTGAAGCTTTCTTT. This encodes CASSVAGGDTEAFF.

Concerning this clonotype itself: Possible read error: a much larger clone is one base away. J is TRBJ1-5 and V is TRBV6-1; D is unresolved. This CDR3 is 12 amino acids long. The germline V gene has CDR1 MNHNS and CDR2 SASEGT. CDR3 amino acids: CASGEPGQPQHF. CDR3 nucleotides: TGTGCCAGCGGTGAACCTGGACAGCCCCAGCATTTT.

The chain carries TRBV20-1 and TRBJ1-1; possible D gene TRBD1, 5 bases. Germline loops: CDR1 DFQATT, CDR2 SNEGSKA (reference sequence). The CDR3 has 14 amino acids. Trimming cost V 6 bases and J 1 base, with 15 bases left between them. CDR3 residues: CSATLRGANTEAFF. The DNA of the CDR3 is TGCAGTGCCACACTGCGCGGGGCGAACACTGAAGCTTTCTTT.

The chain recombines TRBV27 with TRBJ2-1; no reliable D call. Trimming left V 1 base short and J 2 bases short, with 9 bases between. There are 15 residues in the CDR3. Per the germline V gene, CDR1 is MNHEY and CDR2 is SMNVEV (reference sequence). This CDR3 is CASSLWGGPYNEQFF. In DNA, the CDR3 is TGTGCCAGCAGTTTATGGGGTGGGCCCTACAATGAGCAGTTCTTC.

On this clonotype itself: The germline gene is not matched at one end of the junction; a read error may be the cause. The rearrangement uses TRBV6-6 and TRBJ2-7; D uncertain. Germline V gene data show CDR1 as MNHNY and CDR2 as SVGAGI (reference sequence). This CDR3 contains 14 residues. CDR3 DNA: TGTGCCAGCATTTACTCGAAAAGGACCTACGAGCAGTACTTC. Translated: CASIYSKRTYEQYF.

This rearrangement joins TRBV7-2 to TRBJ2-1; a possible D gene is TRBD2 (6 bases). Per the germline V gene, CDR1 is SGHTA and CDR2 is FQGNSA. This CDR3 is built from 14 residues. Trimming stripped 8 bases from V and 4 bases from J, with 15 bases between. CDR3 region: CASGRTTSYNEQFF. CDR3 DNA sequence: TGTGCCAGCGGGCGGACTACCTCATACAATGAGCAGTTCTTC.

The genes are TRBV6-5 and TRBJ2-7; the match to TRBD2 covers 8 bases. From germline, CDR1 is MNHEY and CDR2 SVGAGI. V gave up 5 bases and J gave up 2 bases; unmatched junction bases: 5. The CDR3 contains 14 residues. As DNA, the CDR3 is TGTGCCAGCAGTGAAACGGGACTAGCCTACGAGCAGTACTTC. This encodes CASSETGLAYEQYF.

The V gene is TRBV20-1, the J gene TRBJ1-1; TRBD1 matches at 8 bases. CDR1 and CDR2 (germline): DFQATT, SNEGSKA (reference sequence). The CDR3 sequence is 14 residues long. V lost 3 bases to trimming and J lost 1 base; unmatched junction nucleotides: 4. The CDR3 protein is CSARGDRGNTEAFF. As DNA, the CDR3 is TGCAGTGCTAGGGGTGACAGGGGGAACACTGAAGCTTTCTTT.

The chain has TRBV7-2 and TRBJ1-5; the D is unclear. The V end was cut by 1 base, the J end by 7 bases, with 11 bases between. Germline CDR1 is SGHTA and CDR2 is FQGNSA. CDR3 length equals 14 residues. The CDR3 coding sequence is TGTGCCAGCAGCTTAGGAAACGTTTTCCAGCCCCAGCATTTT. It yields the protein CASSLGNVFQPQHF. The whole variable domain, filled in from reference TRBV7-2 and TRBJ1-5, reads GAGVSQSPSNKVTEKGKDVELRCDPISGHTALYWYRQSLGQGLEFLIYFQGNSAPDKSGLPSDRFSAERTGGSVSTLTIQRTQQEDSAVYLCASSLGNVFQPQHFGDGTRLSIL.

As for this clonotype: A much larger clone lies one base from this, so it may be a read error. This chain links TRBV20-1 with TRBJ2-7, with D uncertain. Looked up from germline, CDR1 is DFQATT and CDR2 is SNEGSKA (reference sequence). CDR3 length equals 9 residues. CDR3 nucleotide sequence: TGCAGTGCTAGTAACGAGCTGTACTTC. It specifies CSASNELYF.

V gene TRBV4-3 combines with J gene TRBJ2-7; 8 bases map to TRBD2. V lost 1 base, J lost 7 bases, and 15 bases stayed unmatched. The V gene's germline CDR1 is LGHNA and CDR2 YSLEER. CDR3 length: 17 residues. The CDR3 spells CASSQVVGGESYNEQYF. The CDR3 DNA follows: TGCGCCAGCAGCCAAGTGGTCGGGGGGGAATCCTACAATGAGCAGTACTTC.

The J gene is TRBJ2-3, the V gene TRBV6-4, with 9 bases that match TRBD2. This CDR3 has 14 amino acids. Trimming took 3 bases from V and 6 from J; bases not matched to a gene: 4. Germline loops: CDR1 MRHNA, CDR2 SNTAGT. In DNA, the CDR3 is TGTGCCAGCAGTGAAGGGCGGGGGGGCGATACGCAGTATTTT. Protein: CASSEGRGGDTQYF.

This clonotype has a handful of counts. The V gene is TRBV19, the J gene TRBJ2-3; D unclear. There are 13 residues in the CDR3. Germline CDR1 LNHDA, CDR2 SQIVND (reference sequence). Trimming removed 5 bases at V and 0 bases at J, with 6 bases between. The DNA for the CDR3 is TGTGCCAGTAGTCATACGAGCACAGATACGCAGTATTTT. Its translation: CASSHTSTDTQYF.

The chain joins TRBV6-2 or TRBV6-3 to TRBJ2-1; 13 bases line up with TRBD2. The CDR3 spans 15 residues. The J segment lost 8 bases and the V segment lost 5 bases, leaving 6 bases of the junction unmatched. Germline V gene lookup returns CDR1 MNHEY and CDR2 SVGEGT. The DNA for the CDR3 is TGTGCCAGCAGTACCGGGACTAGCGGGGTCGATGAGCAGTTCTTC. Translated, it gives CASSTGTSGVDEQFF.

The chain links TRBV5-1 to TRBJ2-5; D is possibly TRBD2 (6 bases). The V and J ends lost 3 bases and 5 bases respectively, with 20 bases between them. This CDR3 contains 16 residues. CDR1 and CDR2 (germline): SGHRS, YFSETQ. CDR3 bases: TGCGCCAGCAGCTCCGTAGCGGATCCCCGGGAGGAGACCCAGTACTTC. Amino acid sequence: CASSSVADPREETQYF.

This clonotype was observed many times. J is TRBJ2-7 and V is TRBV6-6, with D possibly TRBD1 on 6 matching bases. This CDR3 is 13 amino acids long. Trimming took 5 bases from V and 1 from J, leaving 9 bases between them. CDR1 and CDR2 (germline): MNHNY, SVGAGI (reference sequence). The CDR3 here is CASSRDTSYEQYF. The DNA for the CDR3 is TGTGCCAGCAGTCGGGACACATCCTACGAGCAGTACTTC.

The rearrangement joins TRBV7-2 to TRBJ2-5; a weak D match, TRBD2 (6 bases). The CDR3 length is 16 residues. Germline V lookup: CDR1 SGHTA, CDR2 FQGNSA. Trimming stripped 3 bases from V and 1 base from J, with 15 bases between. The DNA of the CDR3 is TGTGCCAGCAGCTTTTGGGGAGGTGGGCCCCAAGAGACCCAGTACTTC. As protein: CASSFWGGGPQETQYF.

This clonotype was counted ten times or more. This chain connects TRBV6-2 or TRBV6-3 to TRBJ1-5; D is perhaps TRBD1 (5 bases). CDR3 length equals 13 residues. Trimming removed 6 bases from V and 4 bases from J, with 10 bases in between. Germline V gene lookup returns CDR1 MNHEY and CDR2 SVGEGT. CDR3 coding DNA: TGTGCCAGCAGCCCAAGGGGTAATCAGCCCCAGCATTTT. As protein: CASSPRGNQPQHF.

V usage is TRBV9 and J usage is TRBJ2-3; D possibly matches TRBD1 or TRBD2 (5 bases each). V was cut by 0 bases and J by 2 bases, with 7 bases left in between. Germline-derived CDR1 and CDR2 are SGDLS and YYNGEE. There are 14 residues in the CDR3. This chain's CDR3 is CASSVVGTTDTQYF. The CDR3 DNA follows: TGTGCCAGCAGCGTAGTGGGGACCACAGATACGCAGTATTTT.

The genes are TRBV12-3 or TRBV12-4 and TRBJ2-2; no definite D call. This CDR3 spans 15 amino acids. V was pared by 1 base and J by 4 bases, with 10 bases between. The CDR3 DNA reads as TGTGCCAGCAGTTTAGTCGTAGATGGCACCGGGGAGCTGTTTTTT. Protein: CASSLVVDGTGELFF.

This clonotype was observed a handful of times. This chain joins TRBV4-3 and TRBJ2-2; perhaps TRBD1 as D (6 bases). CDR3 length equals 15 residues. V gave up 0 bases and J gave up 7 bases, with 12 bases separating them. Germline V gene lookup returns CDR1 LGHNA and CDR2 YSLEER. The CDR3 nucleotides read TGCGCCAGCAGCCAAGACCTACAGGGTGTCGGGGAGCTGTTTTTT. Translating gives CASSQDLQGVGELFF.

This clonotype was counted ten times or more. The chain employs TRBV12-3 or TRBV12-4 and TRBJ2-7, with no clear D. Trimming took 3 bases from V and 3 from J, leaving 9 bases between them. The CDR3 has 13 amino acids. In DNA form, the CDR3 reads TGTGCCAGCAGTTTTGAGGCCCGCTACGAGCAGTACTTC. This codes for CASSFEARYEQYF.